The 10 T cell receptor beta chains below were found in one sample sequenced in a study of CD8+CD57+ T cells in acquired aplastic anemia. Those patients picked for sequencing had displayed CD8+CD57+ cell expansion on flow cytometry. It was genomic DNA that served as the template for profiling TCR beta VDJ and CDR3. TCRdb independently ran MiXCR on the reads; one entry per CDR3 protein. In the table there are some 170,000 distinct CDR3 sequences, 63% of which are singletons. The sequenced material came from sorted CD4+, CD8+, or CD8+CD57+ T cells (not recorded which) from PBMCs. These receptors all come from a human donor with aplastic anemia.

The sample holds one count of this clonotype. V usage is TRBV2 and J usage is TRBJ2-1, with 12 bases lining up with TRBD2. Germline CDR1 SNHLY, CDR2 FYNNEI. The CDR3 runs to 14 residues. J was trimmed by 6 bases and V by 4 bases; bases with no gene match: 1. The CDR3 nucleotides are TGTGCCAGCAGTGCTAGCGGGAGGGCCAATGAGCAGTTCTTC. Protein sequence: CASSASGRANEQFF.

The chain combines TRBV4-2 with TRBJ2-7; D is undetermined. Looked up from germline, CDR1 is LGHNA and CDR2 is YNFKEQ. The CDR3 runs 13 residues. Trimming took off 1 base at V and 0 bases at J, with 4 bases between the two ends. The CDR3 here is CASSQGSSYEQYF. CDR3 in DNA: TGTGCCAGCAGCCAAGGTTCCTCCTACGAGCAGTACTTC.

The chain joins TRBV10-3 to TRBJ2-5; 8 bases map to TRBD2. From germline, CDR1 is ENHRY and CDR2 SYGVKD. CDR3 length: 15 residues. The V gene end was trimmed by 1 base and the J gene end by 2 bases; junction bases not matched to a gene: 3. The CDR3 coding sequence is TGTGCCATCAGTGAGTTGAGCGGGGGACAAGAGACCCAGTACTTC. This codes for CAISELSGGQETQYF.

This clonotype occurred many times. The chain combines TRBV12-3 or TRBV12-4 with TRBJ2-5; D remains unclear. V shed 0 bases and J shed 8 bases, with 10 bases lying between them. This CDR3 spans 13 amino acids. CDR3 residues: CASSLADRSTQYF. CDR3 bases: TGTGCCAGCAGTTTAGCAGATAGGAGCACCCAGTACTTC.

Of note for this clonotype: It is unclear where the CDR3 begins or ends on the DNA, so no DNA is shown, and the CDR3 is as TCRdb lists it. The V and J genes are TRBV7-3 and TRBJ2-7; TRBD2 was called by the table and not checked on the DNA. Germline CDR1 SGHTA, CDR2 FQGTGA. Ends included, the CDR3 has 20 residues. CDR3 amino acids: CASSFYICSASTGDSYEQYF.

The chain joins TRBV20-1 to TRBJ2-3, with TRBD2 matching over 9 bases. CDR1 and CDR2 from the germline V gene are DFQATT and SNEGSKA (reference sequence). With V trimmed by 0 bases and J by 0 bases, 10 bases remained unmatched. This CDR3 spans 18 amino acids. The DNA for the CDR3 is TGCAGTGCTAGAGATCTCTACGCGGGACTAGCTAGCACAGATACGCAGTATTTT. It specifies CSARDLYAGLASTDTQYF.

The rearrangement links TRBV5-1 to TRBJ2-2, with 9 bases aligning to TRBD1. Trimming removed 0 bases from V and 11 bases from J; junction bases left unmatched: 8. The V gene's germline CDR1 is SGHRS and CDR2 YFSETQ. This CDR3 has 15 amino acids. This CDR3 is CASSLAGTGMGELFF. DNA for the CDR3: TGCGCCAGCAGCTTGGCCGGGACAGGGATGGGTGAGCTGTTTTTT.

The genes are TRBV19 and TRBJ1-1; D unclear. CDR3 length equals 14 residues. Germline CDR1 is LNHDA and CDR2 is SQIVND (reference sequence). V shed 3 bases and J shed 4 bases, with 12 bases lying between them. This chain's CDR3 is CASSINKGITEAFF. The CDR3 nucleotides are TGTGCCAGTAGTATTAACAAGGGAATCACTGAAGCTTTCTTT.

V gene TRBV20-1 combines with J gene TRBJ2-5, with D perhaps matching TRBD1 (8 bases). This CDR3 region has 14 residues. Germline loops: CDR1 DFQATT, CDR2 SNEGSKA (reference sequence). V gave up 4 bases and J gave up 5 bases, with 17 bases separating them. The CDR3 reads CSATTGGVSETQYF. CDR3 nucleotides: TGCAGTGCTACCACAGGGGGGGTCTCTGAGACCCAGTACTTC.

This clonotype was detected only once. This chain links TRBV12-3 or TRBV12-4 with TRBJ1-6, with D maybe TRBD1 (5 bases). Between the trimmed V and J ends, which lost 2 bases and 13 bases, there was a span of 18 bases. The CDR3 is 15 amino acids. CDR3 bases: TGTGCCAGCAGTTTAACGCTAAACTGGGGGACGCCCCTCCACTTT. This codes for CASSLTLNWGTPLHF.